These 5 T cell receptor beta chains originate from one sample sequenced in a study of T cell responses to AZD1222 COVID-19 vaccine. Assay used: immunoSEQ multiplex PCR; TCRdb lists only in-frame clones, some missing. The sample records 100,000 to 150,000 clones, 80% to 90% being singletons. This specimen consisted of peripheral blood, obtained on day 0 of AZD1222 vaccination. These TCRs come from an adult in good health.

The chain employs TRBV30 and TRBJ2-1, with 9 bases lining up with TRBD2. Trimming at V came to 6 bases and at J to 4 bases, leaving 10 bases not matched to a gene. CDR1 and CDR2 (germline): GTSNPN, SVGIG (reference sequence). The CDR3 has 15 residues. The CDR3 coding sequence is TGTGCCTGCCATAGCGGGAGCGTGGAATACAATGAGCAGTTCTTC. Translated, it gives CACHSGSVEYNEQFF.

This rearrangement joins TRBV6-5 to TRBJ2-1; a weak D match, TRBD2 (5 bases). CDR1 is MNHEY and CDR2 is SVGAGI in the germline V gene. There are 13 residues in the CDR3. V lost 6 bases and J 10 bases, leaving 16 bases between the germline ends. CDR3 bases: TGTGCCAGCAGGGACGGGGTCCTAGGGGAGCAGTTCTTC. Residues: CASRDGVLGEQFF.

J is TRBJ2-1 and V is TRBV7-2; 10 nucleotides match TRBD2. V shed 1 base, J shed 2 bases, and the junction held 2 bases outside the gene matches. This CDR3 is built from 16 residues. Germline assignment: CDR1 SGHTA and CDR2 FQGNSA. CDR3 in DNA: TGTGCCAGCAGCTTAGGGCTAGCGGGAGCCTACAATGAGCAGTTCTTC. This sequence encodes CASSLGLAGAYNEQFF.

The gene calls are TRBV7-2 and TRBJ1-4, with 7 nucleotides matching TRBD1. Germline values: CDR1 SGHTA, CDR2 FQGNSA. Trimming cost V 5 bases and J 3 bases; bases outside gene matches: 9. CDR3 size: 16 residues. CDR3: CASSLGQAGANEKLFF. DNA of the CDR3: TGTGCCAGCAGCCTCGGACAGGCAGGTGCTAATGAAAAACTGTTTTTT.

The chain links TRBV13 to TRBJ1-5, with TRBD1 identical over 8 bases. This CDR3 spans 17 amino acids. Germline CDR1 is PRHDT and CDR2 is FYEKMQ (reference sequence). The ends lost 4 bases at V and 6 bases at J; junction bases unmatched: 14. The CDR3 sequence is CASSSKGRTGGGQPQHF. The CDR3 DNA sequence: TGTGCCAGCAGCTCCAAAGGACGTACAGGGGGAGGTCAGCCCCAGCATTTT.